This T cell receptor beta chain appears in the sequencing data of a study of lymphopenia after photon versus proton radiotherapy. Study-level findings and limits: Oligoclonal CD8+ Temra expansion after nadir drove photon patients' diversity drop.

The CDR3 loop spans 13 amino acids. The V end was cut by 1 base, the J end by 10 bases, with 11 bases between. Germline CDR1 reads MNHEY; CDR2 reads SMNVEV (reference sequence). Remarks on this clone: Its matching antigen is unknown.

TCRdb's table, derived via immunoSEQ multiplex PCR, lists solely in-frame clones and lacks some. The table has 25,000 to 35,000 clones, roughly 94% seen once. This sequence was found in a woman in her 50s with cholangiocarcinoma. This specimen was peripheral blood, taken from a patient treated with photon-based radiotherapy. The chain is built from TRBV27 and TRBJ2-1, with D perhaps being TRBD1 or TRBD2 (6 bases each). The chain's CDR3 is CASSLLGGGEQFF. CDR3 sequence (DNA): TGTGCCAGCAGTTTATTGGGGGGCGGCGAGCAGTTCTTC.